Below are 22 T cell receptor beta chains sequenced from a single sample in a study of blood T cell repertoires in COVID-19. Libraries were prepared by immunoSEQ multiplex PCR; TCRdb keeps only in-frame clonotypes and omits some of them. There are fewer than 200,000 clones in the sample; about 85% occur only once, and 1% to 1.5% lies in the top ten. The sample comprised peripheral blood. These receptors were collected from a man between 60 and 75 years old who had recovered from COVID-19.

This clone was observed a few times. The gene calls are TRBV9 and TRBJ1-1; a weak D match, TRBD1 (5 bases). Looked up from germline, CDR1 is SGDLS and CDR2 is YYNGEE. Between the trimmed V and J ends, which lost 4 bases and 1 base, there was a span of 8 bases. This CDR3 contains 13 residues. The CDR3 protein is CASSQTANTEAFF. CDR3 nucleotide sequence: TGTGCCAGCAGCCAGACAGCGAACACTGAAGCTTTCTTT.

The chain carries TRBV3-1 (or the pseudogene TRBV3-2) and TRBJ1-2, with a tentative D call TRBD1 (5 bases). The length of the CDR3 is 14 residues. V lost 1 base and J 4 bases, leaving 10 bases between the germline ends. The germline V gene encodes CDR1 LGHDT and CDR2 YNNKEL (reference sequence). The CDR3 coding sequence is TGTGCCAGCAGCCAAGGGGGCAGGGCCTATGGCTACACCTTC. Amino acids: CASSQGGRAYGYTF.

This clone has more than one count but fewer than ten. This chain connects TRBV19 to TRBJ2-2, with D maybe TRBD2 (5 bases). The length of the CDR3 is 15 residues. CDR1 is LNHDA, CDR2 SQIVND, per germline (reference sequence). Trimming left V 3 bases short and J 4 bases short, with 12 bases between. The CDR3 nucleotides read TGTGCCAGTAGTATTACAACGGGGAGCACCGGGGAGCTGTTTTTT. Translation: CASSITTGSTGELFF.

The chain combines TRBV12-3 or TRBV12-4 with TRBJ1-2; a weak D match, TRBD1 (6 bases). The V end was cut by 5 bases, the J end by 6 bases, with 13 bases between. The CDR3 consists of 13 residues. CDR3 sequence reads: CASSLRDTNGYTF. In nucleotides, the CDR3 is TGTGCCAGCAGTCTCCGGGACACGAATGGCTACACCTTC.

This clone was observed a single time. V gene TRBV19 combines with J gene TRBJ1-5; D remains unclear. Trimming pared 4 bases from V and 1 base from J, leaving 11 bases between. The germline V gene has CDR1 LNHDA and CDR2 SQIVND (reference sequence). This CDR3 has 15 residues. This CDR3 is CASSTVQPSNQPQHF. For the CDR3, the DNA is TGTGCCAGTAGTACGGTACAGCCAAGCAATCAGCCCCAGCATTTT.

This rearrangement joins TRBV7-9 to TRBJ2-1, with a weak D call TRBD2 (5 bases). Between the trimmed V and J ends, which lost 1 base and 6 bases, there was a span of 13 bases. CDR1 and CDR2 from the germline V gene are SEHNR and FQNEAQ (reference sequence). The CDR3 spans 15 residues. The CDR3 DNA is TGTGCCAGCAGCTTAGAGAGAAGCGGCCCCAATGAGCAGTTCTTC. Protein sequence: CASSLERSGPNEQFF.

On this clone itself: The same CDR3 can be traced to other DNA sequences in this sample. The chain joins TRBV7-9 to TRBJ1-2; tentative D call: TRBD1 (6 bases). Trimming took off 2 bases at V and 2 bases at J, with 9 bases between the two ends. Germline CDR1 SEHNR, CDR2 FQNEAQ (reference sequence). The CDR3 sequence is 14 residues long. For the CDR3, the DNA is TGTGCCAGCAGCTTATCTGGGGGCAACTATGGCTACACCTTC. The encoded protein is CASSLSGGNYGYTF. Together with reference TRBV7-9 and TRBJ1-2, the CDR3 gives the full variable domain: DTGVSQNPRHKITKRGQNVTFRCDPISEHNRLYWYRQTLGQGPEFLTYFQNEAQLEKSRLLSDRFSAERPKGSFSTLEIQRTEQGDSAMYLCASSLSGGNYGYTFGSGTRLTVV.

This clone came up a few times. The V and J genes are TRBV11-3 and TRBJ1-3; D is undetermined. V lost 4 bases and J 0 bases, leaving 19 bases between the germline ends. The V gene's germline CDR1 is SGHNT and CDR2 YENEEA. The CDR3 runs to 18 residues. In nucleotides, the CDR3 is TGTGCCAGCAGCTCCCTCGACACGACCAAAGTCTCTGGAAACACCATATATTTT. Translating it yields CASSSLDTTKVSGNTIYF.

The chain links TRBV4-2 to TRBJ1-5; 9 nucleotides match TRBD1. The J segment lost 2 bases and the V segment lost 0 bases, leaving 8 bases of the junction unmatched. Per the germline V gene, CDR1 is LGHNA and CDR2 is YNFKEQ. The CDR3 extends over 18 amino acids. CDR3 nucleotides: TGTGCCAGCAGCCAAGACGCGGACAGGGGTTGGGGCAATCAGCCCCAGCATTTT. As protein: CASSQDADRGWGNQPQHF.

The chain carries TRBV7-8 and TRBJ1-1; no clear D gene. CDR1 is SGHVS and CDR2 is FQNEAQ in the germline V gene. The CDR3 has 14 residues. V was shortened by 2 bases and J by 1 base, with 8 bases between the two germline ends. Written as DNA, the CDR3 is TGTGCCAGCAGCTTATTTCGGGAGAACACTGAAGCTTTCTTT. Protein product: CASSLFRENTEAFF.

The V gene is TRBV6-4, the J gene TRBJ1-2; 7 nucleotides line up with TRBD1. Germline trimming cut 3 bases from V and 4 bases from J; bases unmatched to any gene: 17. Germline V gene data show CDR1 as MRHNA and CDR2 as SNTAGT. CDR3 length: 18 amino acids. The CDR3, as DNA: TGTGCCAGCAGTGAAACAAATTTCCCATCGACAGGGACCTATGGCTACACCTTC. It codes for CASSETNFPSTGTYGYTF.

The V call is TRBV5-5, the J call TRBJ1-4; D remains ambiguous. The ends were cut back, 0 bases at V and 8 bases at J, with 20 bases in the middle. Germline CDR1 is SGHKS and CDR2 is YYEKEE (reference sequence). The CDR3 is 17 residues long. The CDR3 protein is CASSLGGLATLREKLFF. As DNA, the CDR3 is TGTGCCAGCAGCTTGGGAGGGCTCGCCACGCTTCGGGAAAAACTGTTTTTT.

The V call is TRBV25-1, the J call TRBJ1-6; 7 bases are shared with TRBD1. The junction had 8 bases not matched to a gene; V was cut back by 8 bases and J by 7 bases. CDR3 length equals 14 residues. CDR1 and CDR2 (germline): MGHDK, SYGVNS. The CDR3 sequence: CASGDRASNSPLHF. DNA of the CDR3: TGTGCCAGCGGCGACAGGGCATCGAATTCACCCCTCCACTTT. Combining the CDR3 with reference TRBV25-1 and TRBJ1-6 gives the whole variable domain EADIYQTPRYLVIGTGKKITLECSQTMGHDKMYWYQQDPGMELHLIHYSYGVNSTEKGDLSSESTVSRIRTEHFPLTLESARPSHTSQYLCASGDRASNSPLHFGNGTRLTVT.

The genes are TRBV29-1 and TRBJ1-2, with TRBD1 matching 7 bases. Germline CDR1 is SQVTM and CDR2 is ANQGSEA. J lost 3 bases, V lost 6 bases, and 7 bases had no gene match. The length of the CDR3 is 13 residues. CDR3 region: CSVREGADYGYTF. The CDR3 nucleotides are TGCAGCGTGCGGGAGGGGGCAGACTATGGCTACACCTTC.

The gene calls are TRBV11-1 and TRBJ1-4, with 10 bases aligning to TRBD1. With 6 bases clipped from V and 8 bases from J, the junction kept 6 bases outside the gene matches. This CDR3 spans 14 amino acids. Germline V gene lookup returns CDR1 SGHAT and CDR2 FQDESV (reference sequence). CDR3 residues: CASRQTGGWEKLFF. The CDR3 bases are TGTGCCAGCAGACAGACAGGGGGCTGGGAAAAACTGTTTTTT.

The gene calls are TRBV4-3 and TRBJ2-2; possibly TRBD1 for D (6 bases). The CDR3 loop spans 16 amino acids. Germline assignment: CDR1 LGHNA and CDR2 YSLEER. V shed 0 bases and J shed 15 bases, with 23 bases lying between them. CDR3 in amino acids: CASSQEMSPVTGLMFF. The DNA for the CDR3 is TGCGCCAGCAGCCAAGAAATGTCCCCGGTGACAGGATTGATGTTTTTT.

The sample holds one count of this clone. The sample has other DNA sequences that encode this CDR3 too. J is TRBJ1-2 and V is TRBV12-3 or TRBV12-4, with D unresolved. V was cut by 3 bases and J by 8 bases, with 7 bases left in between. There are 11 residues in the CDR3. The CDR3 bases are TGTGCCAGCAGTTTTGGTGGCGGCTACACCTTC. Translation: CASSFGGGYTF.

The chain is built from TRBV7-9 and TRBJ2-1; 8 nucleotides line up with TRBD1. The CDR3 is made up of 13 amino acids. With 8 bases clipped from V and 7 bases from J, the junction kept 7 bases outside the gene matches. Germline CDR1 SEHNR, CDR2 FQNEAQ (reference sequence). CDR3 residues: CASDRDRNNEQFF. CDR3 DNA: TGTGCCAGCGACCGGGACAGGAATAATGAGCAGTTCTTC.

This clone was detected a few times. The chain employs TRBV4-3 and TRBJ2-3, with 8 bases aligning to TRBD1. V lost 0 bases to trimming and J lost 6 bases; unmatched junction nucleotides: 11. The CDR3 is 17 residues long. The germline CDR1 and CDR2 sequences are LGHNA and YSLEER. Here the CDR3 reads CASSQDVGRGRRDTQYF. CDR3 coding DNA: TGCGCCAGCAGCCAAGATGTGGGCAGGGGGCGCCGGGATACGCAGTATTTT.

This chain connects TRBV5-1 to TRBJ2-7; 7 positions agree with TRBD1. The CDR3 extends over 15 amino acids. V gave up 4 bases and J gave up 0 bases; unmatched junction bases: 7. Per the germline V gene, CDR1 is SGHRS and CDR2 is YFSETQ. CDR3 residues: CASSERQGASYEQYF. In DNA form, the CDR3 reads TGCGCCAGCAGCGAGAGACAGGGAGCCTCCTACGAGCAGTACTTC.

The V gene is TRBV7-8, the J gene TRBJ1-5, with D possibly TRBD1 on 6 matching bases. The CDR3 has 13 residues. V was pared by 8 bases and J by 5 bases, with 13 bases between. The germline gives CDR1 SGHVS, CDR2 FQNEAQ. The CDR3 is CASASGDYQPQHF. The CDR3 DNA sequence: TGTGCCAGCGCGTCAGGGGATTATCAGCCCCAGCATTTT. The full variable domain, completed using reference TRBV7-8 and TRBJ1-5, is GAGVSQSPRYKVAKRGQDVALRCDPISGHVSLFWYQQALGQGPEFLTYFQNEAQLDKSGLPSDRFFAERPEGSVSTLKIQRTQQEDSAVYLCASASGDYQPQHFGDGTRLSIL.

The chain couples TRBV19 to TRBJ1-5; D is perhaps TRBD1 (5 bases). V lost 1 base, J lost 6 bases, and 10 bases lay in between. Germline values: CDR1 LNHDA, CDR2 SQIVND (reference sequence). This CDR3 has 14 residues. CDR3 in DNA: TGTGCCAGTAGTATAGTCCAGGGAGGTCAGCCCCAGCATTTT. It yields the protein CASSIVQGGQPQHF.